This passage covers 14 T cell receptor beta chains from one sample sequenced in a study of long-term antiretroviral therapy in people with HIV. Sequencing used immunoSEQ v3.0 at survey level. The method was immunoSEQ multiplex PCR; TCRdb's version includes in-frame clones alone and lacks a portion of them. The table lists about 35,000 clones, around 94% of them singletons, with just over 3.5% in the top ten. Sequences were derived from unsorted PBMCs, sampled 4.1 years after starting antiretroviral therapy. All receptors come from a woman aged 45 to 65 with HIV.

J is TRBJ2-7 and V is TRBV11-2, with a weak D call TRBD1 (5 bases). Per germline, CDR1 SGHAT and CDR2 FQNNGV. The length of the CDR3 is 16 residues. V was cut by 4 bases and J by 1 base, with 17 bases left in between. CDR3 residues: CASSSLGESGSYEQYF. For the CDR3, the DNA is TGTGCCAGCAGCTCGCTAGGAGAGTCAGGGTCCTACGAGCAGTACTTC.

The chain uses TRBV18 and TRBJ2-7; D might be TRBD1 (6 bases). Germline CDR1 and CDR2: KGHSH and LQKENI. Trimming removed 3 bases from V and 3 bases from J, with 12 bases in between. The CDR3 sequence is 14 residues long. The CDR3 region has the DNA TGTGCCAGCTCACCGCAGACAGGAGGCTACGAGCAGTACTTC. Translation: CASSPQTGGYEQYF.

This clone was counted a single time. The rearrangement links TRBV4-3 to TRBJ2-3; D not certain. The CDR3 extends over 14 amino acids. Germline V gene sequence: CDR1 LGHNA, CDR2 YSLEER. The ends were cut back, 4 bases at V and 0 bases at J, with 8 bases in the middle. CDR3 nucleotide sequence: TGCGCCAGCAGCCGTGGACGAAGCACAGATACGCAGTATTTT. Translating gives CASSRGRSTDTQYF.

The chain carries TRBV18 and TRBJ2-2; weak D call: TRBD2 (6 bases). The germline CDR1 and CDR2 sequences are KGHSH and LQKENI. CDR3 length: 14 residues. V gave up 2 bases and J gave up 4 bases, with 8 bases separating them. CDR3 bases: TGTGCCAGCTCACCAGGCGGGGCCACCGGGGAGCTGTTTTTT. Translation: CASSPGGATGELFF.

This clone has a single count. This chain connects TRBV5-1 to TRBJ2-7; the match to TRBD1 covers 7 bases. J was trimmed by 6 bases and V by 0 bases; bases with no gene match: 6. Germline CDR1 reads SGHRS; CDR2 reads YFSETQ. The CDR3 has 14 amino acids. This CDR3 reads CASSLEDRVLEQYF. CDR3 in DNA: TGCGCCAGCAGCTTGGAAGACAGGGTCCTCGAGCAGTACTTC.

This rearrangement joins TRBV18 to TRBJ1-2; 9 nucleotides agree with TRBD1. Looked up from germline, CDR1 is KGHSH and CDR2 is LQKENI. Trimming at V came to 0 bases and at J to 7 bases, leaving 15 bases not matched to a gene. The CDR3 extends over 18 amino acids. DNA of the CDR3: TGTGCCAGCTCACCACCGCAGCCCTTACAGGGGGCGCGGGGTGGCTACACCTTC. It is translated as CASSPPQPLQGARGGYTF.

The genes are TRBV6-5 and TRBJ1-2, with 8 bases matching TRBD1. V was clipped by 7 bases and J by 0 bases; unmatched bases: 7. Per the germline V gene, CDR1 is MNHEY and CDR2 is SVGAGI. The CDR3 has 15 residues. CDR3: CASTSSGGANYGYTF. CDR3 nucleotide sequence: TGTGCCAGCACCTCCTCAGGGGGCGCTAACTATGGCTACACCTTC.

The rearrangement links TRBV2 to TRBJ2-3; weak D call: TRBD2 (5 bases). The V gene lost 7 bases and the J gene lost 4 bases, with 12 bases spanning the gap. This CDR3 is 13 amino acids long. The germline V gene encodes CDR1 SNHLY and CDR2 FYNNEI. CDR3 sequence reads: CASTEARADTQYF. CDR3 DNA: TGTGCCAGCACAGAGGCGCGGGCAGATACGCAGTATTTT.

This chain joins TRBV4-2 and TRBJ1-2; D is uncertain. Per the germline V gene, CDR1 is LGHNA and CDR2 is YNFKEQ. The CDR3 loop spans 16 amino acids. V shed 0 bases and J shed 2 bases, with 13 bases lying between them. The CDR3 nucleotides are TGTGCCAGCAGCCAAGATTCCACCTCCCTCAACTATGGCTACACCTTC. This sequence encodes CASSQDSTSLNYGYTF.

The chain recombines TRBV5-1 with TRBJ1-1; TRBD1 might be the D (5 bases). The CDR3 length is 15 residues. Trimming removed 3 bases from V and 1 base from J, with 13 bases in between. Germline-derived CDR1 and CDR2 are SGHRS and YFSETQ. In DNA form, the CDR3 reads TGCGCCAGCAGCTATAACGGTGGGGGGAACACTGAAGCTTTCTTT. It encodes CASSYNGGGNTEAFF.

The chain has TRBV28 and TRBJ2-7, with 8 nucleotides matching TRBD1. CDR3 length equals 14 residues. The germline gives CDR1 MDHEN, CDR2 SYDVKM. J gave up 2 bases and V 5 bases, and 5 bases lay outside the gene matches. The DNA of the CDR3 is TGTGCCAGCAGTATTAGACAGGGGACCTACGAGCAGTACTTC. As protein: CASSIRQGTYEQYF.

V is TRBV5-1 and J is TRBJ2-2; D is unresolved. CDR1 and CDR2 (germline): SGHRS, YFSETQ. This CDR3 region has 14 residues. V was clipped by 4 bases and J by 1 base, with 8 bases between them. CDR3 in amino acids: CASSVLQNTGELFF. The CDR3 nucleotides are TGCGCCAGCAGCGTCCTCCAGAACACCGGGGAGCTGTTTTTT.

The chain has TRBV7-3 and TRBJ2-3; 10 nucleotides agree with TRBD2. The CDR3 totals 15 residues. J was trimmed by 3 bases and V by 5 bases; bases with no gene match: 5. CDR1 is SGHTA and CDR2 is FQGTGA in the germline V gene. The CDR3 sequence is CASSLTSGVTDTQYF. Here the CDR3 DNA reads TGTGCCAGCAGCCTTACTAGCGGGGTTACAGATACGCAGTATTTT. Filled out from reference TRBV7-3 and TRBJ2-3, the complete variable domain reads GAGVSQTPSNKVTEKGKYVELRCDPISGHTALYWYRQSLGQGPEFLIYFQGTGAADDSGLPNDRFFAVRPEGSVSTLKIQRTERGDSAVYLCASSLTSGVTDTQYFGPGTRLTVL.

V and J are TRBV7-2 and TRBJ2-7; no clear D. V was trimmed by 0 bases and J by 4 bases, leaving 7 bases between them. CDR3 length: 13 residues. Germline assignment: CDR1 SGHTA and CDR2 FQGNSA. The DNA of the CDR3 is TGTGCCAGCAGCTTAGCTCCCAAGTACGAGCAGTACTTC. This sequence encodes CASSLAPKYEQYF.